This TCR beta chain was observed in a study of cytomegalovirus exposure and HLA in healthy donors. This clone appeared a few times. 60 Vbeta and 13 Jbeta primers were used in PCR. Clones were sequenced by immunoSEQ multiplex PCR, and TCRdb holds only the in-frame ones, with some missing. The sample lists 90,000 to 120,000 clones; roughly 87% were seen once. The CDR3 totals 11 residues. The ends were cut back, 10 bases at V and 0 bases at J, with 6 bases in the middle. Germline-derived CDR1 and CDR2 are MNHNS and SASEGT. The source is a young man in good health and CMV-seropositive. The chain joins TRBV6-1 to TRBJ1-1, with D unclear. The sample comprised PBMCs. The CDR3 is CATTVNTEAFF. DNA of the CDR3: TGTGCCACTACGGTGAACACTGAAGCTTTCTTT.